Listed below are T cell receptor beta chains from one sample, sequenced in a study of cytomegalovirus exposure and HLA in healthy donors. Libraries were prepared by immunoSEQ multiplex PCR; TCRdb keeps only in-frame clonotypes and omits some of them. The table includes 200,000 or so clones, roughly 84% detected once. Sample: PBMCs. The receptor source for this set is a boy aged 10-17 years in good health and CMV-seronegative. The CDR3 runs from the conserved cysteine through the conserved F or W. The D gene is left open where the match is weak. For some rows the clone size is stated as once, few or many, or as a class when expanded; others skip it.

J gene	V gene	D gene	clone size	CDR3 protein	CDR3 DNA
TRBJ2-7	TRBV28	TRBD1	.	CASSLTGAEQYF	TGTGCCAGCAGTCTTACAGGGGCCGAGCAGTACTTC
TRBJ2-7	TRBV11-2	.	.	CASRTYSSYEQYF	TGTGCCAGCAGGACTTATAGCTCCTACGAGCAGTACTTC
TRBJ2-5	TRBV30	TRBD1	.	CASDREKETQYF	TGTGCCAGTGACAGGGAGAAAGAGACCCAGTACTTC
TRBJ2-5	TRBV5-6	.	.	CASSSGPLGETQYF	TGTGCCAGCAGCTCAGGGCCTTTGGGAGAGACCCAGTACTTC
TRBJ1-1	TRBV7-2	.	.	CASNLAYRVNTEAFF	TGTGCCAGCAACTTAGCGTACAGGGTGAACACTGAAGCTTTCTTT
TRBJ1-2	TRBV19	TRBD1	.	CASSSDRGYGYTF	TGTGCCAGTAGTTCTGACAGGGGCTATGGCTACACCTTC
TRBJ1-6	TRBV30	.	.	CAWSVGRQRSPLHF	TGTGCCTGGAGTGTAGGCCGACAACGGTCACCCCTCCACTTT
TRBJ1-2	TRBV9	.	once	CASSPNPGGRGGYTF	TGTGCCAGCAGCCCCAACCCGGGCGGCCGGGGTGGCTACACCTTC
TRBJ2-1	TRBV6-5	TRBD2	.	CASSPLAGVYNEQFF	TGTGCCAGCAGTCCGTTAGCGGGGGTCTACAATGAGCAGTTCTTC
TRBJ2-7	TRBV13	.	.	CASSFPQGYEQYF	TGTGCCAGCAGCTTCCCCCAGGGATACGAGCAGTACTTC
TRBJ1-1	TRBV30	.	.	CAWSVPTAAYTEAFF	TGTGCCTGGAGTGTACCGACAGCAGCTTACACTGAAGCTTTCTTT
TRBJ1-2	TRBV2	.	.	CASRLGAYGYTF	TGTGCCAGCCGTCTTGGGGCCTATGGCTACACCTTC
TRBJ1-2	TRBV30	TRBD1	.	CAWRQQGGYGYTF	TGTGCCTGGCGTCAACAGGGGGGATATGGCTACACCTTC
TRBJ1-3	TRBV4-1	.	.	CASSQDASENRDYTIYF	TGCGCCAGCAGCCAAGATGCTTCGGAGAACAGGGATTACACCATATATTTT
TRBJ2-5	TRBV7-2	TRBD2	once	CASSRSSGGAGETQYF	TGTGCCAGCAGCCGATCTAGCGGGGGGGCTGGTGAGACCCAGTACTTC
TRBJ1-1	TRBV5-1	.	.	CASSLYPTGKNTEAFF	TGCGCCAGCAGCTTGTACCCCACAGGGAAGAACACTGAAGCTTTCTTT
TRBJ1-1	TRBV27	TRBD1	.	CASSETGQLNTEAFF	TGTGCCAGCAGCGAAACGGGACAGTTGAACACTGAAGCTTTCTTT
TRBJ1-4	TRBV5-1	.	.	CASSLARTAKLFF	TGCGCCAGCAGCTTGGCGAGGACTGCGAAACTGTTTTTT
TRBJ2-1	TRBV12-5	TRBD1	.	CASAGDRNNEQFF	TGTGCTAGTGCTGGGGACAGGAACAATGAGCAGTTCTTC
TRBJ1-2	TRBV6-5	.	.	CASSPGFGYTF	TGTGCCAGCTCGCCGGGGTTCGGCTACACCTTC
TRBJ2-2	TRBV2	TRBD1	.	CASSETTGQGDTGELFF	TGTGCCAGCAGTGAAACGACGGGACAGGGGGACACCGGGGAGCTGTTTTTT
TRBJ2-2	TRBV18	TRBD1	.	CASLGQTNTGELFF	TGTGCCAGCCTGGGACAGACGAACACCGGGGAGCTGTTTTTT